This entry is about one T cell receptor beta chain. Libraries were prepared by immunoSEQ multiplex PCR; TCRdb keeps only in-frame clonotypes and omits some of them. The sample includes 200,000 to 250,000 clones, roughly nine tenths seen only once; the top ten take approximately 2.8%. This CDR3 comprises 14 residues. CDR1 SGDLS and CDR2 YYNGEE come from the germline V gene. V lost 4 bases and J 3 bases, leaving 13 bases between the germline ends. The record originates from a study of blood T cell repertoires in COVID-19. Clinical history reported by participants formed the basis on which cohorts were assigned.

The sequencing input was PBMCs or T cells enriched from blood (not recorded which). The chain joins TRBV9 to TRBJ2-5, with D unresolved. The source is a woman aged 50 to 60 in a cohort exposed to, infected with or recovered from COVID-19 (not recorded which). CDR3: CASSPQPSKETQYF. CDR3 bases: TGTGCCAGCAGCCCCCAACCAAGCAAAGAGACCCAGTACTTC.